This entry lists 17 T cell receptor beta chains sequenced from one sample in a study of T-cell memory formation after mild COVID-19. MiXCR, run by TCRdb on the 5' RACE reads, gives a single entry per CDR3 protein. The sample contains approximately 430,000 distinct CDR3 sequences, less than 25% of which appear only once. Material for sequencing was PBMCs or a T cell subset sorted from them (not recorded which). These receptors all stem from an adult woman who had mild COVID-19 (a few samples of this study predate the infection). Cell type and time point are not known.

The chain carries TRBV15 and TRBJ1-1, with D unresolved. Trimming left V 0 bases short and J 5 bases short, with 4 bases between. The CDR3 runs 12 residues. In germline, CDR1 is LNHNV, CDR2 YYDKDF (reference sequence). The CDR3: CATSRDRTEAFF. The CDR3 DNA reads as TGTGCCACCAGCAGAGATCGGACTGAAGCTTTCTTT. The whole variable domain, remainder taken from reference TRBV15 and TRBJ1-1, is DAMVIQNPRYQVTQFGKPVTLSCSQTLNHNVMYWYQQKSSQAPKLLFHYYDKDFNNEADTPDNFQSRRPNTSFCFLDIRSPGLGDTAMYLCATSRDRTEAFFGQGTRLTVV.

This clonotype was observed a handful of times. This rearrangement joins TRBV5-1 to TRBJ2-2; D gene ambiguous. Trimming cost V 0 bases and J 10 bases, with 13 bases left between them. The CDR3 runs to 14 residues. Looked up from germline, CDR1 is SGHRS and CDR2 is YFSETQ. The CDR3 coding sequence is TGCGCCAGCAGCTTGGATCTTAGTTCAGTGGAGCTGTTTTTT. This gives the protein CASSLDLSSVELFF.

This clonotype was seen once. The chain links TRBV19 to TRBJ1-6; D is ambiguous. The CDR3 sequence is 13 residues long. Germline V gene data show CDR1 as LNHDA and CDR2 as SQIVND (reference sequence). The V and J ends lost 7 bases and 6 bases respectively, with 10 bases between them. As DNA, the CDR3 is TGTGCCAGTAACCCAACTTTTAATTCACCCCTCCACTTT. Protein sequence: CASNPTFNSPLHF.

This clonotype was seen a few times. The chain uses TRBV7-6 and TRBJ2-7; D not resolved. The CDR3 length is 12 residues. The germline V gene encodes CDR1 SGHVS and CDR2 FNYEAQ. V dropped 5 bases and J dropped 3 bases, with 8 bases sitting between them. The CDR3 spells CASSETGYEQYF. The CDR3 DNA reads as TGTGCCAGCAGCGAAACCGGCTACGAGCAGTACTTC.

This clonotype appeared once. The V gene is TRBV18, the J gene TRBJ1-4; D is ambiguous. CDR3 length: 15 amino acids. Germline V gene lookup returns CDR1 KGHSH and CDR2 LQKENI. V dropped 3 bases and J dropped 8 bases, with 16 bases sitting between them. The CDR3 DNA is TGTGCCAGCTCACCCTCGAAAGGGAGCGAGGAAAAACTGTTTTTT. Translated, it gives CASSPSKGSEEKLFF.

This clonotype appeared a few times. This chain links TRBV3-1 with TRBJ2-7, with 7 bases lining up with TRBD2. The trim removed 5 bases at V and 2 bases at J, leaving 6 bases unmatched. The CDR3 is made up of 14 amino acids. Germline V lookup: CDR1 LGHDT, CDR2 YNNKEL (reference sequence). CDR3 loop: CASSLGTTTYEQYF. CDR3 DNA: TGTGCCAGCAGCTTAGGGACTACTACCTACGAGCAGTACTTC.

The chain couples TRBV4-1 to TRBJ2-7; D may be TRBD1 or TRBD2 (6 bases each). This CDR3 comprises 15 residues. The V end lost 3 bases, the J end lost 3 bases, and 15 bases lay between the germline ends. The V gene's germline CDR1 is MGHRA and CDR2 YSYEKL. CDR3 nucleotides: TGCGCCAGCAGCCATCGGTCAGGGGAGGTCTACGAGCAGTACTTC. Amino acids: CASSHRSGEVYEQYF.

The CDR3: CASSLVSGSRETQYF. CDR3 nucleotide sequence: TGTGCCAGCAGCTTAGTTAGCGGGAGTAGGGAGACCCAGTACTTC. The chain joins TRBV11-2 to TRBJ2-5; 9 positions match TRBD2. CDR1 and CDR2 (germline): SGHAT, FQNNGV. The J segment lost 5 bases and the V segment lost 1 base, leaving 5 bases of the junction unmatched. The CDR3 loop spans 15 amino acids.

This clonotype has at least ten counts. V and J are TRBV11-2 and TRBJ2-3; 8 nucleotides match TRBD2. V was pared by 0 bases and J by 4 bases, with 3 bases of the junction left unmatched. The CDR3 sequence is 15 residues long. Germline V gene lookup returns CDR1 SGHAT and CDR2 FQNNGV. The CDR3 coding sequence is TGTGCCAGCAGCTTAGATGGACTAGCTGCAGATACGCAGTATTTT. Translating it yields CASSLDGLAADTQYF. The complete variable domain, with remaining parts taken from reference TRBV11-2 and TRBJ2-3, reads EAGVAQSPRYKIIEKRQSVAFWCNPISGHATLYWYQQILGQGPKLLIQFQNNGVVDDSQLPKDRFSAERLKGVDSTLKIQPAKLEDSAVYLCASSLDGLAADTQYFGPGTRLTVL.

This clonotype appeared a few times. The chain joins TRBV5-1 to TRBJ2-2, with unresolved D. Germline V gene lookup returns CDR1 SGHRS and CDR2 YFSETQ. V lost 0 bases and J 6 bases, leaving 9 bases between the germline ends. The CDR3 is 14 residues long. The CDR3 protein is CASSLAQSSGELFF. CDR3 nucleotides: TGCGCCAGCAGCTTGGCACAGTCCTCCGGGGAGCTGTTTTTT.

This clonotype was counted ten times or more. V usage is TRBV4-1 and J usage is TRBJ2-7; a weak D match, TRBD1 (6 bases). CDR1 and CDR2 (germline): MGHRA, YSYEKL. The germline V and J ends were trimmed by 0 bases and 1 base, with 13 bases remaining between them. CDR3 length equals 16 residues. The CDR3 reads CASSQDLETGSYEQYF. CDR3 nucleotide sequence: TGCGCCAGCAGCCAAGATCTCGAGACAGGATCCTACGAGCAGTACTTC.

The chain couples TRBV5-1 to TRBJ1-1; 7 bases fit TRBD1. This CDR3 has 17 amino acids. Germline V gene lookup returns CDR1 SGHRS and CDR2 YFSETQ. Trimming took 3 bases from V and 5 from J; bases not matched to a gene: 16. In DNA form, the CDR3 reads TGCGCCAGCAGCTGGGATACAGGGGAGGTGGGCGCTACTGAAGCTTTCTTT. It encodes CASSWDTGEVGATEAFF.

The J gene is TRBJ2-3, the V gene TRBV6-5; D gene uncertain. The V end was cut by 0 bases, the J end by 10 bases, with 11 bases between. The length of the CDR3 is 13 residues. The germline V gene encodes CDR1 MNHEY and CDR2 SVGAGI. This CDR3 is CASSYSLGSAQYF. Here the CDR3 DNA reads TGTGCCAGCAGTTACTCGCTGGGGTCAGCGCAGTATTTT.

This clonotype appeared many times. The V call is TRBV5-1, the J call TRBJ2-5; 7 positions match TRBD2. The germline V gene has CDR1 SGHRS and CDR2 YFSETQ. Germline trimming cut 5 bases from V and 4 bases from J; bases unmatched to any gene: 2. CDR3 size: 12 residues. CDR3 nucleotides: TGCGCCAGCAGATTAGCGGGAGAGACCCAGTACTTC. As protein: CASRLAGETQYF.

The chain joins TRBV5-1 to TRBJ2-1; D gene unclear. Looked up from germline, CDR1 is SGHRS and CDR2 is YFSETQ. The CDR3 covers 14 residues. Trimming cost V 4 bases and J 1 base, with 9 bases left between them. CDR3 residues: CASSAWQSYNEQFF. In DNA form, the CDR3 reads TGCGCCAGCAGCGCATGGCAGTCCTACAATGAGCAGTTCTTC.

The chain has TRBV12-3 or TRBV12-4 and TRBJ2-1; D unclear. The ends were cut back, 7 bases at V and 9 bases at J, with 19 bases in the middle. This CDR3 is 14 amino acids long. DNA of the CDR3: TGTGCCAGCACCCTGGACGTTTCCCTCGGTGAGCAGTTCTTC. Translation: CASTLDVSLGEQFF.

This clonotype was seen a handful of times. The chain is built from TRBV2 and TRBJ2-1; possible D gene TRBD1, 6 bases. This CDR3 spans 15 amino acids. The germline V and J ends were trimmed by 7 bases and 4 bases, with 17 bases remaining between them. Germline assignment: CDR1 SNHLY and CDR2 FYNNEI. The CDR3 spells CASTPGTPLYNEQFF. DNA for the CDR3: TGTGCCAGCACCCCCGGGACACCCCTATACAATGAGCAGTTCTTC.